The clone carrying this T cell receptor beta chain showed up just a few times. What it binds is unknown. The data stem from a study of molecular identifiers for immune sequencing clone quantification. Whole-study results and caveats: Identical barcode-sharing TCR molecules could lead to underestimated sizes for highly expanded clones. Clones that exceeded 20 RNA copies held over 98% of effector molecules, yet under 1% in naive cells.

The ends were cut back, 5 bases at V and 2 bases at J, with 15 bases in the middle. Germline V gene sequence: CDR1 LNHDA, CDR2 SQIVND (reference sequence). This CDR3 has 15 residues. Preparation of the bulk TCR libraries relied on previously described methods and listed TCR primers. MiXCR, applied by TCRdb to the PCR reads, yields one record per CDR3 protein. This sample carries approximately 500,000 distinct CDR3 sequences, roughly a fifth of them seen once, and the ten largest clones take roughly 0.81%. With RNA at 10%, 30% or 50%, naive CD8 libraries came from roughly 20,000 to 1,000,000 sorted cells.

The chain recombines TRBV19 with TRBJ1-2, with D uncertain. The sequenced sample consisted of naive CD8+ T cells from blood, with Jurkat cell RNA spiked in. Noted subset: FACS-sorted CD8+CD4-CCR7+CD45RA+ naive T cells. This TCR was recovered from a human donor in good health. Some libraries in this study had Jurkat cell RNA spiked in. CDR3 in DNA: TGTGCCAGTAGTGACCATACGCAGCTAAACTATGGCTACACCTTC. Translation: CASSDHTQLNYGYTF.